These 22 T cell receptor beta chains came from one sample sequenced in a study of early T cells in non-severe SARS-CoV-2 infection. From the 5' RACE reads, TCRdb called clonotypes with MiXCR, one entry per CDR3 protein. The table lists some 67,000 distinct CDR3 sequences, about 13% of them singletons, with about an eighth in the top ten. Sequenced sample: whole blood. The receptor source for this set is an adult who was a healthcare worker with PCR-confirmed SARS-CoV-2 infection or an uninfected control (not recorded which).

The sample holds a few counts of this clonotype. The chain joins TRBV9 to TRBJ1-5; D not certain. CDR1 is SGDLS, CDR2 YYNGEE, per germline. The V end lost 0 bases, the J end lost 0 bases, and 7 bases lay between the germline ends. This CDR3 has 15 amino acids. The CDR3 DNA follows: TGTGCCAGCAGCGTAGGGGAGAATAGCAATCAGCCCCAGCATTTT. It encodes CASSVGENSNQPQHF.

This clonotype was counted ten times or more. This rearrangement joins TRBV7-2 to TRBJ1-4; TRBD1 matches at 7 bases. The CDR3 is 16 amino acids. CDR1 SGHTA and CDR2 FQGNSA come from the germline V gene. V shed 5 bases and J 0 bases; nucleotides not matched to a gene: 6. The CDR3 loop is CASSPGQVTTNEKLFF. The CDR3 bases are TGTGCCAGCAGCCCCGGACAGGTTACAACTAATGAAAAACTGTTTTTT.

This clonotype was counted at least ten times. This chain connects TRBV12-3 or TRBV12-4 to TRBJ1-2; TRBD1 aligns across 8 bases. The CDR3 runs to 14 residues. The V and J ends lost 3 bases and 4 bases, in that order; junction bases with no gene match: 4. The CDR3 is CASSFVGTGYGYTF. CDR3 coding DNA: TGTGCCAGCAGTTTCGTAGGGACAGGCTATGGCTACACCTTC.

V gene TRBV12-3 or TRBV12-4 combines with J gene TRBJ2-2, with 7 bases identical to TRBD2. Trimming removed 7 bases from V and 8 bases from J; junction bases left unmatched: 10. This CDR3 spans 14 amino acids. The CDR3 DNA sequence: TGTGCCAGCATATCGAGCGGGGTCAAAGGGGAGCTGTTTTTT. It specifies CASISSGVKGELFF.

There are a few counts of this clonotype. V and J are TRBV20-1 and TRBJ1-5; TRBD1 might be the D (6 bases). The CDR3 is 15 residues long. Trimming pared 3 bases from V and 2 bases from J, leaving 14 bases between. Germline-derived CDR1 and CDR2 are DFQATT and SNEGSKA (reference sequence). DNA for the CDR3: TGCAGTGCTAGTCAGGTGGCAGGGGGCAATCAGCCCCAGCATTTT. Protein product: CSASQVAGGNQPQHF.

This clonotype was found many times. Here the CDR3 reads CASSDLGTSGGTYNEQFF. The CDR3 nucleotides read TGTGCCAGCAGCGATCTAGGGACTAGCGGGGGTACCTACAATGAGCAGTTCTTC. This chain connects TRBV12-3 or TRBV12-4 to TRBJ2-1; 14 bases are shared with TRBD2. The CDR3 is 18 amino acids. With 6 bases clipped from V and 2 bases from J, the junction kept 9 bases outside the gene matches.

The chain has TRBV6-6 and TRBJ2-1, with 11 bases identical to TRBD1. The V segment lost 6 bases and the J segment 7 bases; nucleotides outside the gene matches: 5. Per germline, CDR1 MNHNY and CDR2 SVGAGI (reference sequence). The CDR3 covers 14 residues. CDR3 sequence (DNA): TGTGCCAGCAGGCAACGGGACAGGGGGAATGAGCAGTTCTTC. Translation: CASRQRDRGNEQFF.

This clonotype was detected a few times. The genes are TRBV7-2 and TRBJ2-7; possibly TRBD1 for D (5 bases). The CDR3 sequence is 14 residues long. Germline-derived CDR1 and CDR2 are SGHTA and FQGNSA. V shed 1 base and J shed 6 bases, with 13 bases lying between them. CDR3 sequence reads: CASSLGAVGLEQYF. CDR3 coding DNA: TGTGCCAGCAGCTTAGGGGCCGTGGGGCTCGAGCAGTACTTC.

V is TRBV9 and J is TRBJ2-7; D is possibly TRBD1 (5 bases). Trimming pared 0 bases from V and 6 bases from J, leaving 13 bases between. The CDR3 loop spans 14 amino acids. In germline, CDR1 is SGDLS, CDR2 YYNGEE. CDR3 loop: CASSVVSGAGEQYF. In DNA, the CDR3 is TGTGCCAGCAGCGTAGTTTCTGGGGCAGGCGAGCAGTACTTC.

The V call is TRBV10-3, the J call TRBJ2-3, with TRBD2 matching 11 bases. The ends lost 6 bases at V and 1 base at J; junction bases unmatched: 0. CDR1 and CDR2 from the germline V gene are ENHRY and SYGVKD. The CDR3 runs 14 residues. In DNA, the CDR3 is TGTGCCATCAGGGGACTAGCGGGCACAGATACGCAGTATTTT. This codes for CAIRGLAGTDTQYF.

This clonotype was counted many times. The chain uses TRBV5-4 and TRBJ2-4, with 9 bases matching TRBD1. Germline lookup yields CDR1 SGHNT and CDR2 YYREEE (reference sequence). The CDR3 has 15 residues. Trimming removed 4 bases from V and 3 bases from J; junction bases left unmatched: 5. For the CDR3, the DNA is TGTGCCAGCAGCGGGGACAGGGACCTCAAAAACATTCAGTACTTC. The encoded protein is CASSGDRDLKNIQYF.

This clonotype has only a few counts. The chain couples TRBV3-1 to TRBJ1-1; D gene uncertain. Germline V gene data show CDR1 as LGHDT and CDR2 as YNNKEL (reference sequence). The CDR3 has 14 residues. The V end lost 3 bases, the J end lost 4 bases, and 12 bases lay between the germline ends. The CDR3 DNA reads TGTGCCAGCAGCCAGCAGCGGTATTTCACTGAAGCTTTCTTT. It encodes CASSQQRYFTEAFF.

This chain connects TRBV11-2 to TRBJ2-3, with D maybe TRBD2 (5 bases). Between the trimmed V and J ends, which lost 5 bases and 0 bases, there was a span of 15 bases. The CDR3 has 16 amino acids. Germline V gives CDR1 SGHAT, CDR2 FQNNGV. DNA of the CDR3: TGTGCCAGCAGCCCTAGAGGGTCCGCTAGCACAGATACGCAGTATTTT. Translating it yields CASSPRGSASTDTQYF.

The sample holds many counts of this clonotype. This chain connects TRBV20-1 to TRBJ1-6; TRBD1 agrees at 8 bases. The V and J ends lost 3 bases and 8 bases, in that order; junction bases with no gene match: 9. CDR1 DFQATT and CDR2 SNEGSKA come from the germline V gene (reference sequence). The CDR3 sequence is 15 residues long. DNA for the CDR3: TGCAGTGCTAGCGCAAATCTCAGGGGGCATTCACCCCTCCACTTT. Translated, it gives CSASANLRGHSPLHF.

V usage is TRBV28 and J usage is TRBJ2-7; TRBD2 matches 7 bases. V was pared by 6 bases and J by 2 bases, with 4 bases of the junction left unmatched. CDR3 length: 13 amino acids. Germline lookup yields CDR1 MDHEN and CDR2 SYDVKM. In DNA, the CDR3 is TGTGCCAGCAGGGGCGGGAGCCCCTACGAGCAGTACTTC. It translates to CASRGGSPYEQYF.

CDR3 in amino acids: CASSLDWGGRPYGYTF. The CDR3 DNA reads TGTGCCAGCAGCTTGGATTGGGGTGGCAGACCTTATGGCTACACCTTC. This chain joins TRBV5-5 and TRBJ1-2; D is ambiguous. The V and J ends lost 0 bases and 5 bases respectively, with 17 bases between them. Germline CDR1 reads SGHKS; CDR2 reads YYEKEE (reference sequence). The CDR3 loop spans 16 amino acids.

Only a few counts were recorded for this clonotype. CDR3 bases: TGCAGTGCTAGAGATCTTGCTGGCCTTGGCTACGAGCAGTACTTC. This gives the protein CSARDLAGLGYEQYF. V and J are TRBV20-1 and TRBJ2-7, with no clear D. Trimming removed 0 bases at V and 3 bases at J, with 15 bases between. This CDR3 has 15 residues. The germline V gene has CDR1 DFQATT and CDR2 SNEGSKA (reference sequence).

This clonotype has only a few counts. The chain links TRBV5-1 to TRBJ1-6; 8 positions match TRBD1. The J segment lost 8 bases and the V segment lost 0 bases, leaving 7 bases of the junction unmatched. From germline, CDR1 is SGHRS and CDR2 YFSETQ. This CDR3 has 16 amino acids. DNA for the CDR3: TGCGCCAGCAGCTTGGCGGTAGCAGGGGGCGATTCACCCCTCCACTTT. Encoded protein: CASSLAVAGGDSPLHF. The entire variable domain, with the rest obtained from reference TRBV5-1 and TRBJ1-6, is as follows: KAGVTQTPRYLIKTRGQQVTLSCSPISGHRSVSWYQQTPGQGLQFLFEYFSETQRNKGNFPGRFSGRQFSNSRSEMNVSTLELGDSALYLCASSLAVAGGDSPLHFGNGTRLTVT.

This clonotype was recorded a few times. V usage is TRBV5-1 and J usage is TRBJ2-7; D ambiguous. Trimming pared 4 bases from V and 5 bases from J, leaving 19 bases between. Per the germline V gene, CDR1 is SGHRS and CDR2 is YFSETQ. The CDR3 totals 15 residues. CDR3 loop: CASSPNSVESNEQYF. CDR3 sequence (DNA): TGCGCCAGCAGCCCAAACTCGGTCGAGTCCAACGAGCAGTACTTC. Filled out from reference TRBV5-1 and TRBJ2-7, the complete variable domain reads KAGVTQTPRYLIKTRGQQVTLSCSPISGHRSVSWYQQTPGQGLQFLFEYFSETQRNKGNFPGRFSGRQFSNSRSEMNVSTLELGDSALYLCASSPNSVESNEQYFGPGTRLTVT.

This clonotype was recorded at least ten times. The V and J genes are TRBV12-3 or TRBV12-4 and TRBJ1-1; D remains ambiguous. The CDR3 loop spans 12 amino acids. Trimming stripped 3 bases from V and 2 bases from J, with 4 bases between. The chain's CDR3 is CASSFFNTEAFF. The CDR3, as DNA: TGTGCCAGCAGTTTTTTCAACACTGAAGCTTTCTTT.

This clonotype was recorded at least ten times. The rearrangement links TRBV2 to TRBJ1-1, with 9 positions matching TRBD1. Losses at the gene ends were 8 bases for V and 6 bases for J; bases not matched to a gene: 16. The germline CDR1 and CDR2 sequences are SNHLY and FYNNEI. The CDR3 contains 16 residues. CDR3 sequence: CASRVSQRDRAAEAFF. Written as DNA, the CDR3 is TGTGCCAGCCGGGTTTCCCAGAGGGACAGGGCTGCTGAAGCTTTCTTT.

This clonotype appeared a few times. The V and J genes are TRBV3-1 and TRBJ1-1; D perhaps matches TRBD1 (5 bases). Germline V lookup: CDR1 LGHDT, CDR2 YNNKEL (reference sequence). Trimming stripped 0 bases from V and 5 bases from J, with 13 bases between. There are 15 residues in the CDR3. The CDR3 region is CASSQDPRAETEAFF. CDR3 coding DNA: TGTGCCAGCAGCCAAGATCCCAGGGCGGAGACTGAAGCTTTCTTT.